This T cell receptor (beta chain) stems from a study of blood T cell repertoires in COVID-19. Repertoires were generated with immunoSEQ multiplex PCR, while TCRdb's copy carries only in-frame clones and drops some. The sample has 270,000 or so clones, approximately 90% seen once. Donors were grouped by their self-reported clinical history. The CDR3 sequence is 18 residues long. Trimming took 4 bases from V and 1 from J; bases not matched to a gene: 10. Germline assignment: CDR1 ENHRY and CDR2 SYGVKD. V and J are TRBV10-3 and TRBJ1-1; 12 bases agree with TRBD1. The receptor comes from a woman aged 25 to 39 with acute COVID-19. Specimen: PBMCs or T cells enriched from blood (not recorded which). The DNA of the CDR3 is TGTGCCATCAGTGGAGCCGGGACAGGGGGCGGGTGGAACACTGAAGCTTTCTTT. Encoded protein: CAISGAGTGGGWNTEAFF.